Below are 21 T cell receptor beta chains sequenced from a single sample in a study of cytomegalovirus exposure and HLA in healthy donors (dated by TCRdb to about 2017). The method was the immunoSEQ multiplex PCR assay. Not all clones reach the TCRdb copy of this immuneACCESS table, which keeps in-frame sequences only. Checked studies attribute under half of the gap to unresolved V genes and leave the rest unexplained. Across this sample there are fewer than 150,000 clones, with 70% to 85% seen only once. The top ten hold about 27% of the sample. Sequenced: PBMCs. The receptor set was obtained from a man younger than 45 in good health and CMV-seropositive.

The chain is built from TRBV9 and TRBJ1-3; D is ambiguous. The CDR3 extends over 15 amino acids. With 4 bases removed from V and 2 bases from J, the gap between germline ends came to 13 bases. Germline V gene sequence: CDR1 SGDLS, CDR2 YYNGEE. CDR3 loop: CASSPSGSTGNTIYF. CDR3 DNA sequence: TGTGCCAGCAGCCCGTCAGGATCTACTGGAAACACCATATATTTT.

The chain combines TRBV10-2 with TRBJ2-3; 11 nucleotides match TRBD2. The junction had 11 bases not matched to a gene; V was cut back by 0 bases and J by 3 bases. CDR3 length equals 19 residues. CDR1 and CDR2 from the germline V gene are WSHSY and SAAADI. The DNA of the CDR3 is TGCGCCAGCAGTGAGTCGAACCCCCTAGCGGGAGGTTATACAGATACGCAGTATTTT. Translating it yields CASSESNPLAGGYTDTQYF.

The chain employs TRBV6-4 and TRBJ2-2; possible D gene TRBD2, 5 bases. CDR1 MRHNA and CDR2 SNTAGT come from the germline V gene. This CDR3 spans 13 amino acids. The V gene lost 6 bases and the J gene lost 6 bases, with 11 bases spanning the gap. The CDR3 coding sequence is TGTGCCAGCAGACGAGAGGAGGCCGGGGAGCTGTTTTTT. This gives the protein CASRREEAGELFF.

The genes are TRBV5-1 and TRBJ2-5; 7 positions match TRBD1. V dropped 1 base and J dropped 2; count of bases not matched to a gene: 5. CDR3 size: 15 residues. From germline, CDR1 is SGHRS and CDR2 YFSETQ. CDR3 in amino acids: CASSLSGQQQETQYF. CDR3 in DNA: TGCGCCAGCAGCTTGTCGGGACAGCAACAAGAGACCCAGTACTTC.

The V call is TRBV7-3, the J call TRBJ2-1; 11 positions match TRBD2. With 2 bases clipped from V and 10 bases from J, the junction kept 7 bases outside the gene matches. Germline lookup yields CDR1 SGHTA and CDR2 FQGTGA. The CDR3 totals 15 residues. Here the CDR3 DNA reads TGTGCCAGCAGCTTAGGGCTAGCGGGAGGTAGGGAGCAGTTCTTC. The encoded protein is CASSLGLAGGREQFF.

The V and J genes are TRBV6-6 and TRBJ1-1, with TRBD1 matching over 7 bases. Germline V gene data show CDR1 as MNHNY and CDR2 as SVGAGI (reference sequence). Unmatched junction bases numbered 9, after V lost 8 bases and J lost 0 bases. The CDR3 length is 15 residues. The chain's CDR3 is CASAARQGMNTEAFF. The CDR3 nucleotides read TGTGCCAGCGCCGCGCGACAGGGTATGAACACTGAAGCTTTCTTT.

This CDR3 is CASSLIQAGSYEQYF. As DNA, the CDR3 is TGTGCCAGCAGTTTAATCCAGGCAGGTTCCTACGAGCAGTACTTC. This chain connects TRBV6-5 to TRBJ2-7; D gene ambiguous. This CDR3 comprises 15 residues. The V gene lost 4 bases and the J gene lost 1 base, with 14 bases spanning the gap. The V gene's germline CDR1 is MNHEY and CDR2 SVGAGI.

This sequence joins TRBV9 and TRBJ2-7; D is perhaps TRBD2 (5 bases). Per the germline V gene, CDR1 is SGDLS and CDR2 is YYNGEE. V lost 0 bases and J lost 4, with 14 bases in between. The CDR3 length is 15 residues. This chain's CDR3 is CASSVGVGLSYEQYF. The CDR3 region has the DNA TGTGCCAGCAGCGTAGGCGTAGGACTTTCATACGAGCAGTACTTC. Full variable domain (missing parts from reference TRBV9 and TRBJ2-7): DSGVTQTPKHLITATGQRVTLRCSPRSGDLSVYWYQQSLDQGLQFLIQYYNGEERAKGNILERFSAQQFPDLHSELNLSSLELGDSALYFCASSVGVGLSYEQYFGPGTRLTVT.

The chain joins TRBV4-3 to TRBJ2-3, with D perhaps TRBD2 (6 bases). The V end lost 0 bases, the J end lost 3 bases, and 13 bases lay between the germline ends. Germline CDR1 LGHNA, CDR2 YSLEER. The CDR3 runs to 16 residues. The CDR3 DNA reads TGCGCCAGCAGCCAAGATAAGGGAGGACTGACAGATACGCAGTATTTT. Translated: CASSQDKGGLTDTQYF.

This clone has a single count. V is TRBV6-1 and J is TRBJ1-1; possibly TRBD1 for D (5 bases). Looked up from germline, CDR1 is MNHNS and CDR2 is SASEGT. The CDR3 covers 13 residues. V was cut by 6 bases and J by 0 bases, with 8 bases left in between. CDR3 region: CASRTGLNTEAFF. The CDR3 bases are TGTGCCAGCAGAACAGGTCTGAACACTGAAGCTTTCTTT.

The chain employs TRBV7-2 and TRBJ2-7; 8 nucleotides align to TRBD2. Germline CDR1 is SGHTA and CDR2 is FQGNSA. This CDR3 comprises 13 residues. Trimming cost V 1 base and J 7 bases; bases outside gene matches: 3. The DNA for the CDR3 is TGTGCCAGCAGCTTAGACGCGGGAGGTGAGCAGTACTTC. It yields the protein CASSLDAGGEQYF.

This clone was observed a single time. The CDR3 region is CSVENSFYEQYF. CDR3 sequence (DNA): TGCAGCGTTGAAAACAGCTTCTACGAGCAGTACTTC. This rearrangement joins TRBV29-1 to TRBJ2-7, with D uncertain. Between the trimmed V and J ends, which lost 2 bases and 3 bases, there was a span of 8 bases. From germline, CDR1 is SQVTM and CDR2 ANQGSEA. This CDR3 spans 12 amino acids.

The chain joins TRBV5-6 to TRBJ2-7, with a tentative D call TRBD2 (6 bases). CDR1 is SGHDT, CDR2 YYEEEE, per germline. This CDR3 spans 15 amino acids. V was cut by 4 bases and J by 6 bases, with 20 bases left in between. CDR3 residues: CASSLGGMVGREQYF. As DNA, the CDR3 is TGTGCCAGCAGCCTTGGCGGGATGGTCGGTCGCGAGCAGTACTTC.

This chain uses TRBV18 with TRBJ1-1; a weak D match, TRBD1 (6 bases). V was pared by 1 base and J by 3 bases, with 12 bases between. The CDR3 contains 15 residues. Germline V gene data show CDR1 as KGHSH and CDR2 as LQKENI. The CDR3 is CASSPLSGADTEAFF. For the CDR3, the DNA is TGTGCCAGCTCACCACTATCAGGGGCGGACACTGAAGCTTTCTTT.

The chain links TRBV6-4 to TRBJ1-1; D is unclear. Deletions cut 6 bases from V and 0 bases from J, with 11 bases between. The CDR3 contains 14 residues. CDR1 and CDR2 (germline): MRHNA, SNTAGT. Here the CDR3 reads CASRNTNMNTEAFF. As DNA, the CDR3 is TGTGCCAGCAGAAATACAAACATGAACACTGAAGCTTTCTTT.

The CDR3 nucleotides read TGTGCCAGCAGCCTCAGCGGGAGGGCCTACAATGAGCAGTTCTTC. It specifies CASSLSGRAYNEQFF. The chain joins TRBV7-3 to TRBJ2-1; 10 bases line up with TRBD2. Germline CDR1 reads SGHTA; CDR2 reads FQGTGA. V gave up 5 bases and J gave up 2 bases; unmatched junction bases: 3. This CDR3 has 15 amino acids.

The V and J genes are TRBV4-3 and TRBJ1-6; 8 bases are a match to TRBD1. This CDR3 contains 17 residues. V was clipped by 2 bases and J by 3 bases; unmatched bases: 6. Germline V gene sequence: CDR1 LGHNA, CDR2 YSLEER. In DNA form, the CDR3 reads TGCGCCAGCAGCCAACGCAGGGGGCCGGACTATAATTCACCCCTCCACTTT. As protein: CASSQRRGPDYNSPLHF.

This chain links TRBV29-1 with TRBJ2-5, with 10 bases fitting TRBD1. The CDR3 has 15 amino acids. The J segment lost 5 bases and the V segment lost 3 bases, leaving 9 bases of the junction unmatched. Germline V CDR1 and CDR2: SQVTM, ANQGSEA. As DNA, the CDR3 is TGCAGCGTTGACCGACAGGGGGCGACTCGTGAGACCCAGTACTTC. Protein product: CSVDRQGATRETQYF.

The genes are TRBV2 and TRBJ1-1, with D maybe TRBD1 (5 bases). From germline, CDR1 is SNHLY and CDR2 FYNNEI. The ends were cut back, 2 bases at V and 1 base at J, with 11 bases in the middle. This CDR3 is built from 15 residues. The CDR3 coding sequence is TGTGCCAGCAGTGAAAAGGGACTCAAGAACACTGAAGCTTTCTTT. Its protein is CASSEKGLKNTEAFF.

The genes are TRBV6-5 and TRBJ1-2; D might be TRBD1 (5 bases). The CDR3 extends over 13 amino acids. Trimming removed 5 bases from V and 4 bases from J, with 11 bases in between. Germline V lookup: CDR1 MNHEY, CDR2 SVGAGI. This CDR3 reads CASSMTVSYGYTF. Written as DNA, the CDR3 is TGTGCCAGCAGTATGACAGTCTCCTATGGCTACACCTTC.

This clone has more than one count but fewer than ten. The CDR3 sequence is CASSRRQMSNTEAFF. In DNA form, the CDR3 reads TGTGCCAGCAGCCGGCGACAAATGTCAAACACTGAAGCTTTCTTT. The rearrangement joins TRBV7-2 to TRBJ1-1, with D unresolved. This CDR3 is 15 amino acids long. The V gene's germline CDR1 is SGHTA and CDR2 FQGNSA. The ends were cut back, 5 bases at V and 2 bases at J, with 15 bases in the middle.